This TCR beta chain was recovered during a study of regulatory T cells in long-lasting Graves disease. With iRepertoire HTBI primers and Arm-PCR of CDR3 regions, TCR beta libraries were built. TCRdb re-analysed the multiplex PCR reads in MiXCR, keeping a single row per CDR3 protein. This sample yields approximately 360,000 distinct CDR3 sequences, of which over 9.5% are seen a single time; approximately 20% belongs to the top ten. Comments on this clonotype: What it binds is unknown.

Indicated time point: newly diagnosed GD, antithyroid drugs for less than 3 months. From RNA extracted from PBMCs, the TCR library was made. Study results and limitations: For persistent Graves' patients, TCR diversity was lower than for newly diagnosed ones.

These data were likewise used in another study, on T cells in Graves' hyperthyroidism and ophthalmopathy.

The sequences come from peripheral blood mononuclear cells (PBMCs), collected at new diagnosis, from a patient treated with antithyroid drugs. The receptor was derived from a woman between 18 and 29 years old with Graves disease.

DNA for the CDR3: TGTGCCAGCAGAAACCTACAGGGGGCGAGGAATCAGCCCCAGCATTTT. Translating gives CASRNLQGARNQPQHF. The chain joins TRBV27 to TRBJ1-5, with 9 bases fitting TRBD1. Germline V gene data show CDR1 as MNHEY and CDR2 as SMNVEV (reference sequence). After removal of 6 bases from V and 4 bases from J, the junction contained 10 bases not matched to a gene. The CDR3 has 16 residues.